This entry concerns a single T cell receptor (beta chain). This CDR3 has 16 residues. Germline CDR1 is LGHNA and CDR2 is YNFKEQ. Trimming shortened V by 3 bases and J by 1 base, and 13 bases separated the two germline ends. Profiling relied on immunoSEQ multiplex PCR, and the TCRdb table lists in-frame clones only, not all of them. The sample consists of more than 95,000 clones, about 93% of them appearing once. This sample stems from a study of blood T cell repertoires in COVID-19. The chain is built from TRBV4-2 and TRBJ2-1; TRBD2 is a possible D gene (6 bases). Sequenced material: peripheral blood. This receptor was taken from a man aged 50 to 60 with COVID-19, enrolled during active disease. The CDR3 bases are TGTGCCAGCAGCCAGGGACTCCAGCAGTCCTACAATGAGCAGTTCTTC. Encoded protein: CASSQGLQQSYNEQFF.